These T cell receptor beta chains were read from a single sample in a study of OX40 agonist ivuxolimab in advanced cancers. Clones were sequenced by immunoSEQ multiplex PCR, and TCRdb holds only the in-frame ones, with some missing. The sample records 85,000 to 100,000 clones, about 91% being singletons. The sample here was CD4+ or CD8+ T cells sorted from blood, taken in a trial of the OX40 agonist ivuxolimab. The receptors come from an adult with an advanced solid tumor such as melanoma, head and neck, liver or kidney cancer. Each CDR3 is given with its conserved first and last residue. Each record gives: CDR3 DNA, CDR3 protein, J gene, V gene, D gene. The D gene is left open where the match is weak.

cdr3_nt: TGTGCCAGCAGCTTAGATCTCAGGGGGCTTAATGAGCAGTTCTTC; cdr3_aa: CASSLDLRGLNEQFF; j_call: TRBJ2-1; v_call: TRBV7-2; d_call: TRBD1
cdr3_nt: TGCGCCAGCAGCTTGACGTCACAGCCGGAGACCCAGTACTTC; cdr3_aa: CASSLTSQPETQYF; j_call: TRBJ2-5; v_call: TRBV5-1; d_call: -
cdr3_nt: TGTGCCAGCAGCTTGAAACAGGGGATCACCGGGGAGCTGTTTTTT; cdr3_aa: CASSLKQGITGELFF; j_call: TRBJ2-2; v_call: TRBV5-4; d_call: TRBD1
cdr3_nt: TGTGCCAGCAGAACTAGCGGGAGGCAATCCTACGAGCAGTACTTC; cdr3_aa: CASRTSGRQSYEQYF; j_call: TRBJ2-7; v_call: TRBV28; d_call: TRBD2
cdr3_nt: TGTGCCTGGACAATGGACCGCGAGTGGGAGACCCAGTACTTC; cdr3_aa: CAWTMDREWETQYF; j_call: TRBJ2-5; v_call: TRBV30; d_call: -
cdr3_nt: TGCGCCAGCAGCCAAGATTTCCATGCTGGAAACACCATATATTTT; cdr3_aa: CASSQDFHAGNTIYF; j_call: TRBJ1-3; v_call: TRBV4-3; d_call: -
cdr3_nt: TGTGCCAGCAGTTCCGGACAGGGGAGGGACACCGGGGAGCTGTTTTTT; cdr3_aa: CASSSGQGRDTGELFF; j_call: TRBJ2-2; v_call: TRBV6-5; d_call: TRBD1
cdr3_nt: TGCAGTGCTCCCCTTATCAGGGAGCAGTACTTC; cdr3_aa: CSAPLIREQYF; j_call: TRBJ2-7; v_call: TRBV20-1; d_call: -
cdr3_nt: TGTGCCAGCAGCTATGGACAGGGGGCGCGGGAGACCCAGTACTTC; cdr3_aa: CASSYGQGARETQYF; j_call: TRBJ2-5; v_call: TRBV7-2; d_call: TRBD1
cdr3_nt: TGTGCCAGCTCCCCCCAGGGAGTTCAGGAGCAGTACTTC; cdr3_aa: CASSPQGVQEQYF; j_call: TRBJ2-7; v_call: TRBV18; d_call: -
cdr3_nt: TGTGCCAGCAGCGCCGGACAGGGGTTCTATGGCTACACCTTC; cdr3_aa: CASSAGQGFYGYTF; j_call: TRBJ1-2; v_call: TRBV9; d_call: TRBD1
cdr3_nt: TGCGCCAGCAGCCGGGGCACAGATACGCAGTATTTT; cdr3_aa: CASSRGTDTQYF; j_call: TRBJ2-3; v_call: TRBV5-1; d_call: -
cdr3_nt: TGTGCCACCAGCGGGACCAGAGGGGGATTGCAGTTCTTC; cdr3_aa: CATSGTRGGLQFF; j_call: TRBJ2-1; v_call: TRBV15; d_call: -
cdr3_nt: TGTGCCAGTAGTATAGATGGCCCCACCGGGGAGCTGTTTTTT; cdr3_aa: CASSIDGPTGELFF; j_call: TRBJ2-2; v_call: TRBV19; d_call: -
cdr3_nt: TGTGCCAGCAGCAAACAGGGGGGGAAAGATACGCAGTATTTT; cdr3_aa: CASSKQGGKDTQYF; j_call: TRBJ2-3; v_call: TRBV5-8; d_call: -
cdr3_nt: TGTGCCAGCTCACCCGGACCGGAGACCCAGTACTTC; cdr3_aa: CASSPGPETQYF; j_call: TRBJ2-5; v_call: TRBV18; d_call: -
cdr3_nt: TGTGCCAGCAGCTTGAGGGGGGTAGAGACCCAGTACTTC; cdr3_aa: CASSLRGVETQYF; j_call: TRBJ2-5; v_call: TRBV5-6; d_call: -
cdr3_nt: TGTGCCAGCAGTTACTCAACAGGGGTAGGGGAGCAGTACTTC; cdr3_aa: CASSYSTGVGEQYF; j_call: TRBJ2-7; v_call: TRBV6-5; d_call: TRBD1
cdr3_nt: TGTGCCAGCAGCCGGAGACAGGGCGCTTCAGATACGCAGTATTTT; cdr3_aa: CASSRRQGASDTQYF; j_call: TRBJ2-3; v_call: TRBV4-2; d_call: TRBD1
cdr3_nt: TGTGCCAGCTCACCACCGGCTGCGAAGGGGGATACGCAGTATTTT; cdr3_aa: CASSPPAAKGDTQYF; j_call: TRBJ2-3; v_call: TRBV18; d_call: -
cdr3_nt: TGTGCCAGCAGCTTAGGTCTAGCGGGAGGGCCTACAGATACGCAGTATTTT; cdr3_aa: CASSLGLAGGPTDTQYF; j_call: TRBJ2-3; v_call: TRBV7-9; d_call: TRBD2
cdr3_nt: TGTGCCAGCAGCTTGGAGGGACAGCTCGGAGAGACCCAGTACTTC; cdr3_aa: CASSLEGQLGETQYF; j_call: TRBJ2-5; v_call: TRBV5-5; d_call: TRBD1
cdr3_nt: TGCGCCAGCAGCCAGGTTAGGGGGGATACGCAGTATTTT; cdr3_aa: CASSQVRGDTQYF; j_call: TRBJ2-3; v_call: TRBV4-3; d_call: -
cdr3_nt: TGCGCCAGCAGCCAAGGCCTAGCGGGTCACAATGAGCAGTTCTTC; cdr3_aa: CASSQGLAGHNEQFF; j_call: TRBJ2-1; v_call: TRBV4-1; d_call: TRBD2
cdr3_nt: TGTGCCAGCAGCGTAGCCCCTAGCGGGAGGGAGGGTGAGCAGTTCTTC; cdr3_aa: CASSVAPSGREGEQFF; j_call: TRBJ2-1; v_call: TRBV9; d_call: TRBD2
cdr3_nt: TGTGCCAGCTCACCCCGGGTCTTCTCTGGAAACACCATATATTTT; cdr3_aa: CASSPRVFSGNTIYF; j_call: TRBJ1-3; v_call: TRBV18; d_call: -
cdr3_nt: TGTGCCAGCTTTTCGAGGGGCAGCCAAGAGACCCAGTACTTC; cdr3_aa: CASFSRGSQETQYF; j_call: TRBJ2-5; v_call: TRBV28; d_call: -
cdr3_nt: TGTGCCAGCAGTTTCTCGGACCGGGAAAAACTGTTTTTT; cdr3_aa: CASSFSDREKLFF; j_call: TRBJ1-4; v_call: TRBV28; d_call: -